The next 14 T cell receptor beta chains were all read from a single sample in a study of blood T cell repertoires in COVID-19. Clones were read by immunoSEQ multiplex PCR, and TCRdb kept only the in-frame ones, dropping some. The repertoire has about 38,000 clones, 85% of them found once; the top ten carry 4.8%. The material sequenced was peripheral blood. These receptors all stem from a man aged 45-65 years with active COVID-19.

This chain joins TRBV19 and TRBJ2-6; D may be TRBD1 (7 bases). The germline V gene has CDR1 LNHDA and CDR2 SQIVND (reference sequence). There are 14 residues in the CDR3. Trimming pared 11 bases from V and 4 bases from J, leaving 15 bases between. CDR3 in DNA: TGTGCCGCGGGACAGCTTTTGGGGGCCAACGTCCTGACTTTC. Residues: CAAGQLLGANVLTF.

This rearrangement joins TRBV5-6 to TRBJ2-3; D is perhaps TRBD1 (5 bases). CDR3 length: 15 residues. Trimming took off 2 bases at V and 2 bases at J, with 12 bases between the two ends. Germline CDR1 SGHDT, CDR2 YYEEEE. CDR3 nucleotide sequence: TGTGCCAGCAGCTTCAGGGTTTCCAACACAGATACGCAGTATTTT. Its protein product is CASSFRVSNTDTQYF.

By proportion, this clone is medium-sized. The CDR3 DNA is TGTGCCAGCAGCTTAGGCGGGAGGCCGGGGGAAAAACTGTTTTTT. Translated: CASSLGGRPGEKLFF. This chain uses TRBV7-9 with TRBJ1-4; no definite D call. This CDR3 spans 15 amino acids. The germline gives CDR1 SEHNR, CDR2 FQNEAQ (reference sequence). V lost 1 base, J lost 8 bases, and 14 bases lay in between. The full variable domain, its missing parts supplied by reference TRBV7-9 and TRBJ1-4, is DTGVSQNPRHKITKRGQNVTFRCDPISEHNRLYWYRQTLGQGPEFLTYFQNEAQLEKSRLLSDRFSAERPKGSFSTLEIQRTEQGDSAMYLCASSLGGRPGEKLFFGSGTQLSVL.

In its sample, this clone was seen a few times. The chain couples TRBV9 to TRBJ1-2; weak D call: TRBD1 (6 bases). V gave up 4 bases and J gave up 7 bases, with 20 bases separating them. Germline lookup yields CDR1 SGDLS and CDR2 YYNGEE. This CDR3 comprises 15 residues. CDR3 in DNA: TGTGCCAGCAGCCCCCCGCTCGCAGGGGAGAGTGGCTACACCTTC. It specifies CASSPPLAGESGYTF.

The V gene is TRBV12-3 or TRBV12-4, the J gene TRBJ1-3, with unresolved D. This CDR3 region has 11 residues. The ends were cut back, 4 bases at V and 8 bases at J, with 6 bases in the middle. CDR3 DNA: TGTGCCAGCAGTTCCGGGTACACCATATATTTT. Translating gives CASSSGYTIYF.

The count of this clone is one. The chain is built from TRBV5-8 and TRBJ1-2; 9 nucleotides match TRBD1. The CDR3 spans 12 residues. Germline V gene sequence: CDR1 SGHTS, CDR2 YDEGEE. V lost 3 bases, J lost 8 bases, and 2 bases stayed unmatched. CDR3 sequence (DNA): TGTGCCAGCAGCTGGACAGGGGCGGGCTACACCTTC. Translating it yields CASSWTGAGYTF.

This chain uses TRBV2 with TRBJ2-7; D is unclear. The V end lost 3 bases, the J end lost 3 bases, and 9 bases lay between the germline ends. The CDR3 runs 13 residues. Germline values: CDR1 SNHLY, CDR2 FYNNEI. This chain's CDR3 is CASSDDRVYEQYF. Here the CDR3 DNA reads TGTGCCAGCAGTGATGACCGGGTCTACGAGCAGTACTTC.

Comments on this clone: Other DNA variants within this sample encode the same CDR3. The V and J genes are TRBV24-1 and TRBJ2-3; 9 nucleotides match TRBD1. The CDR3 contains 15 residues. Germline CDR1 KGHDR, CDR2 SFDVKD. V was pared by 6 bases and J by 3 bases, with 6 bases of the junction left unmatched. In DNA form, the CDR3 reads TGTGCCACCAGTCCTGGACAGGGGAGAACAGATACGCAGTATTTT. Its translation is CATSPGQGRTDTQYF.

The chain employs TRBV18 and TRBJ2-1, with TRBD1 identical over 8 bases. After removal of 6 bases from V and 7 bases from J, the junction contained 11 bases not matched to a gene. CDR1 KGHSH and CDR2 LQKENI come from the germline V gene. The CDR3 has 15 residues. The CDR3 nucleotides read TGTGCCAGCTCCCTTCGACAGGGGTCATTGAATGAGCAGTTCTTC. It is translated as CASSLRQGSLNEQFF. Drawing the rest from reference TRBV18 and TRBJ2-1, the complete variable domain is NAGVMQNPRHLVRRRGQEARLRCSPMKGHSHVYWYRQLPEEGLKFMVYLQKENIIDESGMPKERFSAEFPKEGPSILRIQQVVRGDSAAYFCASSLRQGSLNEQFFGPGTRLTVL.

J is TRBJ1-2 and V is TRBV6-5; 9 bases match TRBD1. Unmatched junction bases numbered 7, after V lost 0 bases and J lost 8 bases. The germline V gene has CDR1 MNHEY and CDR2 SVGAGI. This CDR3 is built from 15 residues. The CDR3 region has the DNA TGTGCCAGCAGTTACTCGGACAGGGGTCGCTCCGGCTACACCTTC. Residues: CASSYSDRGRSGYTF.

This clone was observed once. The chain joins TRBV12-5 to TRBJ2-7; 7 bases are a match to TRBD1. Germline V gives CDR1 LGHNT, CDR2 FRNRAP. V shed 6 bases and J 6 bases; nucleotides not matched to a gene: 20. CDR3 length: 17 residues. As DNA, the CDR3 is TGTGCTAGTGGCCCCGGGACAGCCTTCCGCATATGGTCCGAGCAGTACTTC. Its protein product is CASGPGTAFRIWSEQYF.

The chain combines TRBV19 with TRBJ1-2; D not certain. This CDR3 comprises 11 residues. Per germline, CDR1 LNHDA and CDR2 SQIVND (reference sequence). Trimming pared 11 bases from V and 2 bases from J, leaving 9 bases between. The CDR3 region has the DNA TGTGCCTCTGGCAAGAACTATGGCTACACCTTC. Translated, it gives CASGKNYGYTF.

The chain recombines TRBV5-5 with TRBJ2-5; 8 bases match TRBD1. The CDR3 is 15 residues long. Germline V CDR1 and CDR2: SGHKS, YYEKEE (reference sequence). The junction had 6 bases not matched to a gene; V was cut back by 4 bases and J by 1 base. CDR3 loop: CASSPFGQGQETQYF. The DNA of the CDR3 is TGTGCCAGCAGCCCATTCGGACAGGGCCAAGAGACCCAGTACTTC.

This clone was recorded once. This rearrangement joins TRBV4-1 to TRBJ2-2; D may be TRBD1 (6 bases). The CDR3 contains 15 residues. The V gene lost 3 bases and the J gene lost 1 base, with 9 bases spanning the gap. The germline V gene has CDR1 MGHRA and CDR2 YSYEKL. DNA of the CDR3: TGCGCCAGCAGCCACCCGGACAGGAACACCGGGGAGCTGTTTTTT. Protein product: CASSHPDRNTGELFF.